This record covers a single T cell receptor (beta chain). The antigen is undetermined. PCR employed 60 Vbeta and 13 Jbeta primers. Clones were read by immunoSEQ multiplex PCR, and TCRdb kept only the in-frame ones, dropping some. The sample consists of some 120,000 clones, approximately 80% of them appearing once. The sample comes from a study of cytomegalovirus exposure and HLA in healthy donors. Study background: There were 90 million to 140 million unique TCR beta sequences, drawn from about 179 million T cells, in an earlier analysis. Early released data comprised about 90 million unique TCRs from HLA-typed donors. Study-wide findings and caveats: According to an earlier analysis, most TCR beta V segments yielded productive rearrangements about 90% or about 30% of the time. Cytomegalovirus association was assigned to under 200 TCR beta chains.

J was trimmed by 6 bases and V by 3 bases; bases with no gene match: 10. The CDR3 runs to 15 residues. Germline loops: CDR1 LNHDA, CDR2 SQIVND (reference sequence). The chain employs TRBV19 and TRBJ2-5, with 7 bases that match TRBD2. This TCR was sampled from a man between 18 and 29 years old in good health and CMV-seronegative. Sequenced input: PBMCs. The CDR3 sequence: CASSMRDYSLKTQYF. The CDR3 nucleotides are TGTGCCAGTAGTATGCGGGACTACTCATTGAAGACCCAGTACTTC.